These T cell receptor beta chains were read from a single sample in a study of CD8+CD57+ T cells in acquired aplastic anemia. TCRdb re-analysed the reads in MiXCR, keeping a single row per CDR3 protein. The sample includes a few hundred thousand distinct CDR3 sequences, less than 60% of them seen just once. Sample: sorted CD4+, CD8+, or CD8+CD57+ T cells (not recorded which) from PBMCs. Receptor source: a human donor with aplastic anemia. Both conserved end residues are part of each CDR3. D genes are given only for firm matches. Size values are once, few and many counts, or a class for expanded clones, and some rows have none.

D	V	size	J	DNA	CDR3
NA	TRBV7-2	few	TRBJ2-7	TGTGCCAGCAGCTTAGAGGTGACAGTTTTTTACGAGCAGTACTTC	CASSLEVTVFYEQYF
TRBD1	TRBV9	NA	TRBJ2-2	TGTGCCAGCAGCGTAGAGGGACAGGGTGGAACCGGGGAGCTGTTTTTT	CASSVEGQGGTGELFF
NA	TRBV12-3/TRBV12-4	many	TRBJ2-3	TGTGCCAGCAGAACTGGGGGGGGGCATACGCAGTATTTT	CASRTGGGHTQYF
NA	TRBV19	many	TRBJ1-2	TGTGCCAGTAGGGAAAGGACGGTCCACTATGGCTACACCTTC	CASRERTVHYGYTF
NA	TRBV3-1	few	TRBJ2-1	TGTGCCAGCAGCCCCCTGGGGAAGTACAATGAGCAGTTCTTC	CASSPLGKYNEQFF
TRBD1	TRBV25-1	once	TRBJ1-1	TGTGCCAGCAGTCCCTGGACAGGGGCCGGAGCTTTCTTT	CASSPWTGAGAFF
NA	TRBV5-4	NA	TRBJ2-5	TGTGCCAGCAGCTTGGGACGGGAAGAGACCCAGTGCTTC	CASSLGREETQCF
NA	TRBV30	NA	TRBJ2-7	TGTGCCTGGAGTGTCCAAACTAAGGGACCCTACGAGCAGTACTTC	CAWSVQTKGPYEQYF
NA	TRBV5-1	NA	TRBJ2-1	TGCGCCAGCAGCTTGGGCCACACACTTGATGAGCAGTTCTTC	CASSLGHTLDEQFF
TRBD1	TRBV6-5	NA	TRBJ1-1	TGTGCCAGCAGTTATCCCGGGACAGGGGGGGCTGAAGCTTCCTTT	CASSYPGTGGAEASF
TRBD1	TRBV6-1	NA	TRBJ2-7	TGTGCCAGCAGTGCCTGGGACAGCAGCTACGAGCAGTACTTC	CASSAWDSSYEQYF
NA	TRBV2	many	TRBJ1-1	TGTGCCAGCGGGGGACTCTCTTCGGAAGCTTTCTTT	CASGGLSSEAFF
NA	TRBV2	NA	TRBJ2-3	TGTGCCAGCGAAGGGCGGGCCCCGGGAGATACGCAGTATTTT	CASEGRAPGDTQYF
TRBD2	TRBV6-1	many	TRBJ2-7	TGTGCCAGCCCAGGGGCGGGGGGGTCCTACGAGCAGTACTTC	CASPGAGGSYEQYF